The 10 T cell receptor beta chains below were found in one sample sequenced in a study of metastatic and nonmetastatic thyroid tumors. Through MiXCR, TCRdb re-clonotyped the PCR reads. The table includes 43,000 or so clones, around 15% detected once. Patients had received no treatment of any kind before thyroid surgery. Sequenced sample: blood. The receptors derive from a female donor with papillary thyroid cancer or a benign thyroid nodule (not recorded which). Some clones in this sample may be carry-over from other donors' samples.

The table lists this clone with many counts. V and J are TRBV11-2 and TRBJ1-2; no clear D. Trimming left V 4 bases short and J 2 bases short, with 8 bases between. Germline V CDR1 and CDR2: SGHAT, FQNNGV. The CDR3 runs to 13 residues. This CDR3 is CASSSTGNYGYTF. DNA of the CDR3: TGTGCCAGCAGCTCCACCGGGAACTATGGCTACACCTTC.

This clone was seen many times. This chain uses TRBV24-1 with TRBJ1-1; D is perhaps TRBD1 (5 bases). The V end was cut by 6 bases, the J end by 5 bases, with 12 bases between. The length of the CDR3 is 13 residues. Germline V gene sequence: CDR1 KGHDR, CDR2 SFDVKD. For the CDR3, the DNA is TGTGCCACCAGTACAGGACAACATACTGAAGCTTTCTTT. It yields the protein CATSTGQHTEAFF.

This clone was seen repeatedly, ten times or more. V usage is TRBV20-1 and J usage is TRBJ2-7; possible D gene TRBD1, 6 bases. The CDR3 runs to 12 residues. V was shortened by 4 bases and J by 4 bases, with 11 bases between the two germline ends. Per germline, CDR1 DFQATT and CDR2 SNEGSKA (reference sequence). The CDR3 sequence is CSANRENYEQYF. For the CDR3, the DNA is TGCAGTGCTAACAGGGAGAATTACGAGCAGTACTTC.

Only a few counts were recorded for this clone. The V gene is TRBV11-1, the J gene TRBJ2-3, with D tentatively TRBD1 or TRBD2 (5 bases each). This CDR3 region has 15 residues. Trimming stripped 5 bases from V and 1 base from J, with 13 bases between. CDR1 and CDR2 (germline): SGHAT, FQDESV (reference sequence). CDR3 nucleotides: TGTGCCAGCAGCCCGATTAGAGGGGGCACAGATACGCAGTATTTT. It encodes CASSPIRGGTDTQYF.

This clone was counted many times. The CDR3 loop reads CASSSGWSGDTQYF. The CDR3 bases are TGTGCCAGCAGTTCCGGGTGGTCTGGGGATACGCAGTATTTT. The V gene is TRBV5-7, the J gene TRBJ2-3, with D unclear. TRBV5-7 is noted as an ORF with a role that remains uncertain. The germline V and J ends were trimmed by 5 bases and 6 bases, with 16 bases remaining between them. The CDR3 loop spans 14 amino acids.

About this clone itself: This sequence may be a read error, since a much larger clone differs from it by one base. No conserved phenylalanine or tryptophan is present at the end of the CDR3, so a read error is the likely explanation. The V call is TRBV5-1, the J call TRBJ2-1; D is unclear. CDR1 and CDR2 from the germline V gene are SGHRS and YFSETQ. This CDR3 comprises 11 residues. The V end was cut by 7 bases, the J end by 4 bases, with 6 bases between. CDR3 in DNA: TGCGCCAGCGGTCAGTACAATGAGCAGTTCCTC. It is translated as CASGQYNEQFL.

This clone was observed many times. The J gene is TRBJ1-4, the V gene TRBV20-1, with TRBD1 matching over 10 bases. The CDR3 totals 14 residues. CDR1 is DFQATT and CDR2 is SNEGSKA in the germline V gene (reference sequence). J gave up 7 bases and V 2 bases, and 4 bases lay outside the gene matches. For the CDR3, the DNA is TGCAGTGCTAGATCCGGGACAGGGGTTGAAAAACTGTTTTTT. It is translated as CSARSGTGVEKLFF.

The DNA for the CDR3 is TGTGCCAGCAGCCCGAGGGGGCGCGGCTATGGCTACACCTTC. It is translated as CASSPRGRGYGYTF. The rearrangement uses TRBV11-2 and TRBJ1-2; the match to TRBD1 covers 7 bases. CDR1 SGHAT and CDR2 FQNNGV come from the germline V gene. The ends lost 5 bases at V and 4 bases at J; junction bases unmatched: 7. This CDR3 spans 14 amino acids. Complete variable domain (other parts from reference TRBV11-2 and TRBJ1-2): EAGVAQSPRYKIIEKRQSVAFWCNPISGHATLYWYQQILGQGPKLLIQFQNNGVVDDSQLPKDRFSAERLKGVDSTLKIQPAKLEDSAVYLCASSPRGRGYGYTFGSGTRLTVV.

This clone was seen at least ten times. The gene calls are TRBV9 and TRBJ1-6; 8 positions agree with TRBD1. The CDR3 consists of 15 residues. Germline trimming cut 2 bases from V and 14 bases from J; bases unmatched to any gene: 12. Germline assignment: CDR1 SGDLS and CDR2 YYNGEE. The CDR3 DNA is TGTGCCAGCAGCGTTCAATTGGGGACAGGACAATCCCTCCACTTT. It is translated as CASSVQLGTGQSLHF. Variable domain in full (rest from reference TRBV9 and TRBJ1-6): DSGVTQTPKHLITATGQRVTLRCSPRSGDLSVYWYQQSLDQGLQFLIQYYNGEERAKGNILERFSAQQFPDLHSELNLSSLELGDSALYFCASSVQLGTGQSLHFGNGTRLTVT.

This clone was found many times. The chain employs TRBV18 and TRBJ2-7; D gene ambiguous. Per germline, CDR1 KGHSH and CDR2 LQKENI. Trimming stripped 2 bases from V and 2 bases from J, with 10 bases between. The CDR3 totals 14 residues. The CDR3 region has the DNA TGTGCCAGCTCACCAGGGCAGTTTGCCTACGAGCAGTACTTC. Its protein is CASSPGQFAYEQYF.